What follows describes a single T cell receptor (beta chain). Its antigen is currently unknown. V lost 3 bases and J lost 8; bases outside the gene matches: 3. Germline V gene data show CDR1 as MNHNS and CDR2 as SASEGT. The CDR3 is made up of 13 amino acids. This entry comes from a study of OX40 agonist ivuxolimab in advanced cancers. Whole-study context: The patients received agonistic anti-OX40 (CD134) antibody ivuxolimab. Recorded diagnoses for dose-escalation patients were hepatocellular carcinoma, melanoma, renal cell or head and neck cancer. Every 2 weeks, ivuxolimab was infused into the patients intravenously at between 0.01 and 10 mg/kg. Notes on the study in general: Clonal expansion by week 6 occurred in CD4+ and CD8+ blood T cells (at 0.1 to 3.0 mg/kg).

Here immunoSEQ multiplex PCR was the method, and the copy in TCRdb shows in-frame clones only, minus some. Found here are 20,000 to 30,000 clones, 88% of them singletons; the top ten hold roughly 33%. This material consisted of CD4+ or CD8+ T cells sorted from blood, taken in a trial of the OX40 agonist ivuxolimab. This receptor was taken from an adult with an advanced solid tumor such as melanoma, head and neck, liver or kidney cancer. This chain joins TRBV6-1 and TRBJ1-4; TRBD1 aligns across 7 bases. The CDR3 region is CASSDSDREKLFF. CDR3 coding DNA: TGTGCCAGCAGTGACTCGGACAGGGAAAAACTGTTTTTT.